The 32 T cell receptor beta chains reported below all come from one sample, sequenced in a study of T cells in Graves' hyperthyroidism and ophthalmopathy. RNA transcripts served as the template for amplifying TCR beta CDR3 regions. HTBI primers drove first-round RT-PCR of the TCR CDR3. One entry per CDR3 protein, called by TCRdb with MiXCR from the multiplex PCR reads. The profile shows some 490,000 distinct CDR3 sequences, about 16% of them singletons. Sequencing was done on a sample of blood. The receptor set was obtained from a woman aged 25-40 years with Graves' ophthalmopathy.

This clonotype has just a few counts. The rearrangement uses TRBV29-1 and TRBJ1-1; possible D gene TRBD1, 6 bases. This CDR3 contains 13 residues. The germline V gene has CDR1 SQVTM and CDR2 ANQGSEA. This chain's CDR3 is CSSRGTLNTEAFF. The CDR3 nucleotides are TGCAGTTCTCGCGGGACACTGAACACTGAAGCTTTCTTT.

There are many counts of this clonotype. The chain has TRBV29-1 and TRBJ2-7; TRBD2 matches 12 bases. The CDR3 consists of 13 residues. J was trimmed by 4 bases and V by 7 bases; bases with no gene match: 5. Germline V gene data show CDR1 as SQVTM and CDR2 as ANQGSEA. CDR3 in DNA: TGCAGCGCGACTAGCGGGAGAGGGTACGAGCAGTACTTC. Its translation is CSATSGRGYEQYF.

Many counts were recorded for this clonotype. V gene TRBV20-1 combines with J gene TRBJ1-1; 7 nucleotides align to TRBD1. CDR3 size: 14 residues. V dropped 5 bases and J dropped 8; count of bases not matched to a gene: 14. Looked up from germline, CDR1 is DFQATT and CDR2 is SNEGSKA (reference sequence). CDR3 nucleotides: TGCAGTGCTCCACGTAACGACAGGGCCGGCGAAGCTTTCTTT. Translating it yields CSAPRNDRAGEAFF.

This sequence joins TRBV10-1 and TRBJ2-6; 15 nucleotides agree with TRBD2. In germline, CDR1 is WNHNN, CDR2 SYGVQD (reference sequence). The CDR3 has 21 residues. Trimming cost V 4 bases and J 2 bases; bases outside gene matches: 12. Here the CDR3 DNA reads TGCGCCAGCAGTGGAATTTCGGGACTAGCGGGAGGATCCCCTGGGGCCAACGTCCTGACTTTC. This sequence encodes CASSGISGLAGGSPGANVLTF.

This clonotype was seen just once. The chain has TRBV2 and TRBJ2-5, with D maybe TRBD2 (6 bases). Trimming stripped 10 bases from V and 5 bases from J, with 14 bases between. Germline assignment: CDR1 SNHLY and CDR2 FYNNEI. The CDR3 is made up of 12 amino acids. CDR3 protein: CAIGGIEETQYF. The CDR3 region has the DNA TGTGCCATCGGCGGGATAGAGGAGACCCAGTACTTC.

This clonotype was seen repeatedly, ten times or more. The chain has TRBV7-2 and TRBJ2-7, with D uncertain. Trimming took 1 base from V and 2 from J, leaving 9 bases between them. The germline V gene has CDR1 SGHTA and CDR2 FQGNSA. CDR3 length: 14 residues. The CDR3 spells CASSLGGPAYEQYF. The DNA of the CDR3 is TGTGCCAGCAGCTTAGGTGGGCCCGCCTACGAGCAGTACTTC.

The V and J genes are TRBV20-1 and TRBJ2-7, with a tentative D call TRBD1 (5 bases). The CDR3 loop spans 14 amino acids. Germline CDR1 and CDR2: DFQATT and SNEGSKA (reference sequence). The ends were cut back, 5 bases at V and 0 bases at J, with 14 bases in the middle. The CDR3, as DNA: TGCAGTGCTGATCACCCGACAGTCTCCTACGAGCAGTACTTC. Residues: CSADHPTVSYEQYF.

This clonotype was seen only a few times. J is TRBJ2-2 and V is TRBV12-3 or TRBV12-4, with D perhaps being TRBD1 or TRBD2 (6 bases each). The CDR3 is made up of 13 amino acids. Trimming removed 3 bases at V and 7 bases at J, with 9 bases between. The CDR3 coding sequence is TGTGCCAGCAGTTTCGGAGGGGGCGGGGAGCTGTTTTTT. Its protein product is CASSFGGGGELFF.

A word on this clonotype: A much larger clone lies one base from this, so it may be a read error. The chain is built from TRBV3-1 and TRBJ2-2, with a possible D match to TRBD2 (6 bases). From germline, CDR1 is LGHDT and CDR2 YNNKEL (reference sequence). This CDR3 is built from 14 residues. The CDR3 loop is CARSQELAGGELFF. Here the CDR3 DNA reads TGTGCCCGCAGCCAAGAACTAGCTGGCGGGGAGCTGTTTTTT.

This chain connects TRBV7-9 to TRBJ2-7; D gene unclear. The CDR3 consists of 14 residues. V was clipped by 1 base and J by 3 bases, with 10 bases between them. Looked up from germline, CDR1 is SEHNR and CDR2 is FQNEAQ (reference sequence). The CDR3 spells CASSLGWQSYEQYF. The CDR3, as DNA: TGTGCCAGCAGCTTAGGGTGGCAGAGCTACGAGCAGTACTTC.

Only a few counts were recorded for this clonotype. V is TRBV20-1 and J is TRBJ1-2; D is unresolved. The CDR3 contains 14 residues. The germline V and J ends were trimmed by 1 base and 8 bases, with 17 bases remaining between them. Germline CDR1 reads DFQATT; CDR2 reads SNEGSKA (reference sequence). CDR3 bases: TGCAGTGCTAGAGCTGGGGAGAAGGGTGTGGGCTACACCTTC. The encoded protein is CSARAGEKGVGYTF.

This clonotype was observed at least ten times. The rearrangement links TRBV7-7 to TRBJ1-1; the D is unclear. The CDR3 runs 16 residues. In germline, CDR1 is SSHAT, CDR2 FNYEAQ (reference sequence). V was shortened by 5 bases and J by 2 bases, with 18 bases between the two germline ends. Here the CDR3 DNA reads TGTGCCAGCAGCCCCTTGGGCGGAAGGATTAACACTGAAGCTTTCTTT. Its translation: CASSPLGGRINTEAFF. The entire variable domain, with the rest obtained from reference TRBV7-7 and TRBJ1-1, is as follows: GAGVSQSPRYKVTKRGQDVTLRCDPISSHATLYWYQQALGQGPEFLTYFNYEAQPDKSGLPSDRFSAERPEGSISTLTIQRTEQRDSAMYRCASSPLGGRINTEAFFGQGTRLTVV.

This clonotype was recorded a few times. CDR3 DNA: TGCAGTGCCCCTGAGAACACTGCAACTAATGAAAAACTGTTTTTT. Its translation is CSAPENTATNEKLFF. This chain connects TRBV20-1 to TRBJ1-4; D is uncertain. The CDR3 sequence is 15 residues long. The V end lost 6 bases, the J end lost 0 bases, and 14 bases lay between the germline ends. Germline lookup yields CDR1 DFQATT and CDR2 SNEGSKA (reference sequence).

This clonotype was seen ten or more times. J is TRBJ1-1 and V is TRBV4-2; the D gene is possibly TRBD1 (5 bases). The ends were cut back, 0 bases at V and 4 bases at J, with 9 bases in the middle. This CDR3 has 14 residues. Germline assignment: CDR1 LGHNA and CDR2 YNFKEQ. DNA for the CDR3: TGTGCCAGCAGCCAAGAGGTGGGGGGCACTGAAGCTTTCTTT. Residues: CASSQEVGGTEAFF.

This clonotype came up many times. The rearrangement links TRBV28 to TRBJ1-1; D uncertain. Germline assignment: CDR1 MDHEN and CDR2 SYDVKM. The V and J ends lost 6 bases and 1 base respectively, with 12 bases between them. The CDR3 spans 14 residues. CDR3 amino acids: CASSMTRGNTEAFF. The DNA of the CDR3 is TGTGCCAGCAGCATGACAAGAGGGAACACTGAAGCTTTCTTT.

This clonotype was seen many times. V usage is TRBV6-2 or TRBV6-3 and J usage is TRBJ2-3; 7 nucleotides line up with TRBD2. CDR3 length equals 15 residues. V dropped 4 bases and J dropped 0; count of bases not matched to a gene: 4. The germline CDR1 and CDR2 sequences are MNHEY and SVGEGT. The CDR3 bases are TGTGCCAGCAGTTTCCTCGGGGGGAGCACAGATACGCAGTATTTT. This gives the protein CASSFLGGSTDTQYF.

Details on this clonotype: This sequence may be a read error, since a much larger clone differs from it by one base. The rearrangement uses TRBV7-8 and TRBJ1-1; D is unclear. The CDR3 extends over 14 amino acids. CDR1 is SGHVS, CDR2 FQNEAQ, per germline. CDR3 in DNA: TGTGCCAACAGCTTATCCAGGTCTAACACTGAAGCTTTCTTT. Encoded protein: CANSLSRSNTEAFF.

Concerning this clonotype: It may be a read error: a sequence one base away is much more abundant. The chain combines TRBV6-2 or TRBV6-3 with TRBJ2-7, with D unclear. Trimming took off 2 bases at V and 2 bases at J, with 13 bases between the two ends. The CDR3 extends over 15 amino acids. Germline CDR1 and CDR2: MNHEY and SVGEGT. The CDR3 spells CASSYPPSDTYEQYF. The CDR3 DNA is TGTGCCAGCAGTTACCCGCCTTCCGATACCTACGAGCAGTACTTC.

This clonotype was recorded many times. The gene calls are TRBV3-1 and TRBJ1-2, with a possible D match to TRBD1 (5 bases). The CDR3 is 16 amino acids. V was clipped by 4 bases and J by 3 bases, with 18 bases between them. CDR1 LGHDT and CDR2 YNNKEL come from the germline V gene (reference sequence). CDR3 in DNA: TGTGCCAGCAGCCCAGAAGCGGGACGTTTTGACTATGGCTACACCTTC. Amino acids: CASSPEAGRFDYGYTF.

This clonotype was seen many times. This chain uses TRBV25-1 with TRBJ2-6; TRBD2 agrees at 7 bases. Germline CDR1 is MGHDK and CDR2 is SYGVNS. Losses at the gene ends were 4 bases for V and 0 bases for J; bases not matched to a gene: 6. CDR3 length: 17 amino acids. CDR3 sequence: CASSGGGLSSGANVLTF. The CDR3 DNA reads as TGTGCCAGCAGTGGGGGGGGACTAAGCTCTGGGGCCAACGTCCTGACTTTC.

This clonotype was seen many times. J is TRBJ2-2 and V is TRBV18; the D is unclear. This CDR3 contains 12 residues. The V gene's germline CDR1 is KGHSH and CDR2 LQKENI. Trimming took off 5 bases at V and 7 bases at J, with 8 bases between the two ends. Written as DNA, the CDR3 is TGTGCCAGCTCAACAAGGGACGGGGAGCTGTTTTTT. It codes for CASSTRDGELFF.

This clonotype was seen ten or more times. This rearrangement joins TRBV18 to TRBJ2-3; TRBD1 might be the D (5 bases). The germline V gene has CDR1 KGHSH and CDR2 LQKENI. The CDR3 covers 14 residues. The V and J ends lost 3 bases and 4 bases respectively, with 11 bases between them. CDR3 nucleotide sequence: TGTGCCAGCTCACCCGCCGACAGCGCAGATACGCAGTATTTT. The encoded protein is CASSPADSADTQYF.

The chain uses TRBV5-4 and TRBJ2-2, with D tentatively TRBD1 (6 bases). Trimming left V 0 bases short and J 7 bases short, with 16 bases between. The CDR3 has 16 amino acids. Germline loops: CDR1 SGHNT, CDR2 YYREEE (reference sequence). CDR3 loop: CASSLGGQLRGGELFF. The CDR3 coding sequence is TGTGCCAGCAGCTTGGGTGGACAGCTTCGGGGCGGGGAGCTGTTTTTT.

The V and J genes are TRBV6-2 or TRBV6-3 and TRBJ1-4; D not resolved. Germline V lookup: CDR1 MNHEY, CDR2 SVGEGT. The CDR3 totals 13 residues. V was shortened by 2 bases and J by 8 bases, with 9 bases between the two germline ends. CDR3 region: CASSYQQSEKLFF. The CDR3 DNA reads TGTGCCAGCAGTTACCAGCAAAGCGAAAAACTGTTTTTT.

The V call is TRBV6-1, the J call TRBJ1-2; D uncertain. Germline V CDR1 and CDR2: MNHNS, SASEGT. The length of the CDR3 is 13 residues. Trimming left V 2 bases short and J 5 bases short, with 9 bases between. CDR3 sequence (DNA): TGTGCCAGCAGTGAACATCAGATATATGGCTACACCTTC. Translated, it gives CASSEHQIYGYTF.

V usage is TRBV29-1 and J usage is TRBJ2-5, with 7 nucleotides matching TRBD1. CDR1 and CDR2 (germline): SQVTM, ANQGSEA. The CDR3 runs to 12 residues. V was clipped by 8 bases and J by 4 bases; unmatched bases: 7. The CDR3: CSIGGNTETQYF. CDR3 nucleotide sequence: TGCAGCATAGGGGGCAATACAGAGACCCAGTACTTC.

The rearrangement joins TRBV7-2 to TRBJ2-7; D ambiguous. CDR1 SGHTA and CDR2 FQGNSA come from the germline V gene. The V end was cut by 1 base, the J end by 5 bases, with 15 bases between. CDR3 length: 15 amino acids. In nucleotides, the CDR3 is TGTGCCAGCAGCTTAGACTATAGAGAAAGGGACGAGCAGTACTTC. It is translated as CASSLDYRERDEQYF.

This clonotype occurred a few times. This may arise from a read error, as a much more abundant clone is one base away. The rearrangement links TRBV18 to TRBJ2-1, with 13 positions matching TRBD2. Germline V gene data show CDR1 as KGHSH and CDR2 as LQKENI. CDR3 length: 17 amino acids. This CDR3 is CASSPRTSGSGSNGQFF. The CDR3 DNA follows: TGTGCCAGCTCACCCCGGACTAGCGGGAGTGGGTCGAATGGGCAGTTCTTC.

The sample holds a few counts of this clonotype. The rearrangement links TRBV19 to TRBJ1-1; 7 bases align to TRBD1. The length of the CDR3 is 15 residues. CDR1 is LNHDA and CDR2 is SQIVND in the germline V gene (reference sequence). V trimming: 7 bases; J trimming: 2 bases; junction bases outside the gene matches: 10. The CDR3 is CASTPGQVFNTEAFF. The CDR3 DNA follows: TGTGCCAGTACCCCTGGACAGGTCTTTAACACTGAAGCTTTCTTT.

This clonotype was detected many times. The CDR3 sequence: CASSYKVEDTQYF. The CDR3 coding sequence is TGTGCCAGCAGTTACAAGGTGGAAGATACGCAGTATTTT. The V and J genes are TRBV28 and TRBJ2-3; no reliable D call. Trimming shortened V by 4 bases and J by 5 bases, and 10 bases separated the two germline ends. The germline CDR1 and CDR2 sequences are MDHEN and SYDVKM. This CDR3 has 13 residues. The full variable domain, completed using reference TRBV28 and TRBJ2-3, is DVKVTQSSRYLVKRTGEKVFLECVQDMDHENMFWYRQDPGLGLRLIYFSYDVKMKEKGDIPEGYSVSREKKERFSLILESASTNQTSMYLCASSYKVEDTQYFGPGTRLTVL.

V is TRBV6-5 and J is TRBJ2-3; 7 bases line up with TRBD2. The V gene end was trimmed by 4 bases and the J gene end by 2 bases; junction bases not matched to a gene: 6. Germline loops: CDR1 MNHEY, CDR2 SVGAGI. The CDR3 contains 15 residues. CDR3 amino acids: CASSSRDYITDTQYF. The CDR3 nucleotides are TGTGCCAGCAGTTCACGGGACTACATCACAGATACGCAGTATTTT.

This clonotype appeared many times. The rearrangement joins TRBV20-1 to TRBJ2-1, with TRBD2 matching 10 bases. The CDR3 contains 16 residues. Germline lookup yields CDR1 DFQATT and CDR2 SNEGSKA (reference sequence). The V and J ends lost 2 bases and 8 bases, in that order; junction bases with no gene match: 12. CDR3 sequence reads: CSARTGGPSGSYEQFF. The CDR3 coding sequence is TGCAGTGCTAGAACGGGGGGGCCTAGCGGGAGCTATGAGCAGTTCTTC.